The clone carrying this TCR beta chain showed up just once. TCRdb's table, derived via immunoSEQ multiplex PCR, lists solely in-frame clones and lacks some. The sample lists fewer than 150,000 clones, around four fifths seen once, with under 20% in the top ten. The data were taken from a study of blood T cell repertoires in COVID-19. Looked up from germline, CDR1 is SGHRS and CDR2 is YFSETQ. Trimming removed 4 bases at V and 2 bases at J, with 7 bases between. The CDR3 has 12 residues. The clonotype originates from a man younger than 45 who had recovered from COVID-19. The chain couples TRBV5-1 to TRBJ2-7; no definite D call. Sequencing input: PBMCs or T cells enriched from blood (not recorded which). The CDR3 DNA reads TGCGCCAGCAGCGCCTCTACCTACGAGCAGTACTTC. Translating it yields CASSASTYEQYF.